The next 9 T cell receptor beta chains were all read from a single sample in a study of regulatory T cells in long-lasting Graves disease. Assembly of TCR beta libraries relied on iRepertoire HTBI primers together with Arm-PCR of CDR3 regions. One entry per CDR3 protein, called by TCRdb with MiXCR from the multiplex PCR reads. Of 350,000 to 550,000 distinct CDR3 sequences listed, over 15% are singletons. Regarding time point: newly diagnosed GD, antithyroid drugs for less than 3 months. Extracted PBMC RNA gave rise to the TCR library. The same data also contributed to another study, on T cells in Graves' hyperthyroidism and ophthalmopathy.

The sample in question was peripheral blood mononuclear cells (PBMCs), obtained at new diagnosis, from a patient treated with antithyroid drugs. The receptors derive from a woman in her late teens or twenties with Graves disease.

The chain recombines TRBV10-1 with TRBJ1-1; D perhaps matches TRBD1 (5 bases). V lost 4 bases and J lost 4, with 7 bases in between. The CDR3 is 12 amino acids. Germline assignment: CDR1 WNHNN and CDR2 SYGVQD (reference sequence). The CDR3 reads CASSVGGTEAFF. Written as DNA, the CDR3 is TGCGCCAGCAGTGTTGGGGGCACTGAAGCTTTCTTT.

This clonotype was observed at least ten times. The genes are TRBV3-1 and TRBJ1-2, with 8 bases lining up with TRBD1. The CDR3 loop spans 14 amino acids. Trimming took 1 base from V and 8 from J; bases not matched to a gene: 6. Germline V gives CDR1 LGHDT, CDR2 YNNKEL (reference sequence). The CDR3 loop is CASSQGTGTRGYTF. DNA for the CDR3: TGTGCCAGCAGCCAAGGGACAGGGACTCGAGGCTACACCTTC.

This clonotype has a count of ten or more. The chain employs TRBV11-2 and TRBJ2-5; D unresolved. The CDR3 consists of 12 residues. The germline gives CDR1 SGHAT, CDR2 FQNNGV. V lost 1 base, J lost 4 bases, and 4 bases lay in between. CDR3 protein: CASSLGTETQYF. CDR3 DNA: TGTGCCAGCAGCTTAGGGACAGAGACCCAGTACTTC.

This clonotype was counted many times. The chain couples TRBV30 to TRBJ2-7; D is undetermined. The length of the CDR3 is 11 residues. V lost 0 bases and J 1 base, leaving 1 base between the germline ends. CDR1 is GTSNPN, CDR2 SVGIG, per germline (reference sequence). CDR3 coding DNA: TGTGCCTGGAGTGTATCCTACGAGCAGTACTTC. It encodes CAWSVSYEQYF.

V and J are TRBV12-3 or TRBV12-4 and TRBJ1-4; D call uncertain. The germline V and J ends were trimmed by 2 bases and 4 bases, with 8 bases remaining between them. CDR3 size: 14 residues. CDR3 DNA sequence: TGTGCCAGCAGTTTATCCAGGTTTAATGAAAAACTGTTTTTT. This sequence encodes CASSLSRFNEKLFF.

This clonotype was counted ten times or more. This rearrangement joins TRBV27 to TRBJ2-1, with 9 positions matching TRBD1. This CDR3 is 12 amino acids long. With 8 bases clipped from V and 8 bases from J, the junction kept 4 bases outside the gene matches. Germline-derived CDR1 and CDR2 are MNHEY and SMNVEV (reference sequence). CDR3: CASLDRGYEQFF. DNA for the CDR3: TGTGCCAGCTTAGACAGGGGGTATGAGCAGTTCTTC.

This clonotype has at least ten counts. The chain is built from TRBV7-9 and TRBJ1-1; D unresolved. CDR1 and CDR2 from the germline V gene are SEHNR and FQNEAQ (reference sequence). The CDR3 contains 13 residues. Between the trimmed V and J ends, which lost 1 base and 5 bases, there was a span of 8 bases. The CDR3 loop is CASSLVAETEAFF. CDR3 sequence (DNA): TGTGCCAGCAGCTTAGTGGCGGAAACTGAAGCTTTCTTT.

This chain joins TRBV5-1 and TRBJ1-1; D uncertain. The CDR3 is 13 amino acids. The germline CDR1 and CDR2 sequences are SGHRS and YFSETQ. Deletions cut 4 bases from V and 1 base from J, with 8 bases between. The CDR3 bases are TGCGCCAGCAGCACTAAGGGGAACACTGAAGCTTTCTTT. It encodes CASSTKGNTEAFF.

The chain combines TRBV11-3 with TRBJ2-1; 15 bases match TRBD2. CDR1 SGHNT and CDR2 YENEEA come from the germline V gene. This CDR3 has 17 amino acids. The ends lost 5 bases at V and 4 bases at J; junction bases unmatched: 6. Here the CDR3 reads CASSTGLAGGRYNEQFF. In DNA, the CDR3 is TGTGCCAGCAGCACCGGACTAGCGGGAGGGCGGTACAATGAGCAGTTCTTC.